Listed here are 26 T cell receptor beta chains from one sample, sequenced in a study of response to subunit inactivated influenza vaccine. From the RT-PCR reads, TCRdb called clonotypes with MiXCR, one entry per CDR3 protein. The sample yields 500,000 to 600,000 distinct CDR3 sequences, 14% seen once. Sequenced material: PBMCs from blood, taken 12 days after vaccination. Receptor source: a man aged 50 or older who received an inactivated influenza vaccine.

The chain uses TRBV3-1 and TRBJ1-2; D uncertain. This CDR3 comprises 16 residues. Germline loops: CDR1 LGHDT, CDR2 YNNKEL (reference sequence). The ends were cut back, 1 base at V and 3 bases at J, with 15 bases in the middle. CDR3 protein: CASSQGARERYYGYTF. The CDR3 bases are TGTGCCAGCAGCCAAGGAGCAAGGGAAAGGTACTATGGCTACACCTTC.

This clonotype was seen only a few times. The chain uses TRBV6-1 and TRBJ2-7; 10 bases fit TRBD2. V shed 1 base and J 5 bases; nucleotides not matched to a gene: 5. Germline V lookup: CDR1 MNHNS, CDR2 SASEGT. This CDR3 contains 15 residues. Here the CDR3 reads CASSEGSGGQDEQYF. CDR3 coding DNA: TGTGCCAGCAGTGAAGGTAGCGGGGGGCAGGACGAGCAGTACTTC.

This clonotype has just a few counts. CDR3 sequence (DNA): TGTGCCAGCAGTTTATTCCTAGACAGGGTGAACACTGAAGCTTTCTTT. It codes for CASSLFLDRVNTEAFF. The chain combines TRBV28 with TRBJ1-1, with 7 bases matching TRBD1. The V gene's germline CDR1 is MDHEN and CDR2 SYDVKM. The CDR3 is 16 amino acids. The junction had 5 bases not matched to a gene; V was cut back by 1 base and J by 0 bases.

The rearrangement uses TRBV6-2 or TRBV6-3 and TRBJ2-7; TRBD2 matches 8 bases. The CDR3 is made up of 12 amino acids. The V gene end was trimmed by 8 bases and the J gene end by 6 bases; junction bases not matched to a gene: 6. Germline CDR1 MNHEY, CDR2 SVGEGT. The CDR3 sequence: CASGLAPREQYF. The CDR3 DNA is TGTGCCAGCGGACTAGCTCCCCGCGAGCAGTACTTC.

The chain couples TRBV4-3 to TRBJ2-3, with 8 bases identical to TRBD2. V dropped 1 base and J dropped 0; count of bases not matched to a gene: 0. The CDR3 is made up of 15 amino acids. In germline, CDR1 is LGHNA, CDR2 YSLEER. Here the CDR3 reads CASSQGLASTDTQYF. CDR3 nucleotides: TGCGCCAGCAGCCAAGGACTAGCGAGCACAGATACGCAGTATTTT.

This clonotype has a count of ten or more. The chain uses TRBV28 and TRBJ2-5, with 8 nucleotides matching TRBD1. The V gene's germline CDR1 is MDHEN and CDR2 SYDVKM. V shed 6 bases, J shed 5 bases, and the junction held 5 bases outside the gene matches. This CDR3 is built from 13 residues. The CDR3 here is CASRRTGSETQYF. CDR3 nucleotides: TGTGCCAGCAGAAGGACAGGGTCGGAGACCCAGTACTTC.

This clonotype was seen a handful of times. J is TRBJ2-1 and V is TRBV6-2 or TRBV6-3; 13 bases agree with TRBD2. The CDR3 is 20 amino acids. Unmatched junction bases numbered 14, after V lost 2 bases and J lost 4 bases. Looked up from germline, CDR1 is MNHEY and CDR2 is SVGEGT. The DNA of the CDR3 is TGTGCCAGCAGTTACCCCGGACAGGGGGGACTAGCGGGACTATACAATGAGCAGTTCTTC. Translated: CASSYPGQGGLAGLYNEQFF.

This clonotype was seen many times. The V gene is TRBV4-3, the J gene TRBJ2-5, with D perhaps TRBD2 (5 bases). V gave up 0 bases and J gave up 5 bases, with 13 bases separating them. The germline V gene has CDR1 LGHNA and CDR2 YSLEER. The CDR3 loop spans 15 amino acids. As DNA, the CDR3 is TGCGCCAGCAGCCAAGACCTGAACACGGGGGAGACCCAGTACTTC. Translation gives CASSQDLNTGETQYF.

This clonotype was counted only a few times. The chain joins TRBV6-2 or TRBV6-3 to TRBJ1-2, with D perhaps TRBD1 (5 bases). This CDR3 is built from 13 residues. Germline V CDR1 and CDR2: MNHEY, SVGEGT. V was clipped by 6 bases and J by 5 bases, with 13 bases between them. The CDR3 coding sequence is TGTGCCAGCAGCAAGGGGTCGTGGTATGGCTACACCTTC. Its protein is CASSKGSWYGYTF.

This clonotype was seen only a few times. This rearrangement joins TRBV4-1 to TRBJ1-5, with TRBD1 as a possible D gene (6 bases). The CDR3 has 17 amino acids. V gave up 6 bases and J gave up 2 bases, with 20 bases separating them. CDR1 MGHRA and CDR2 YSYEKL come from the germline V gene. CDR3 region: CASSLTGSRYGNQPQHF. The CDR3 coding sequence is TGCGCCAGCAGTCTTACAGGGAGTCGTTACGGCAATCAGCCCCAGCATTTT.

V and J are TRBV4-1 and TRBJ1-2; 7 bases are a match to TRBD1. The trim removed 3 bases at V and 3 bases at J, leaving 10 bases unmatched. CDR1 is MGHRA, CDR2 YSYEKL, per germline. CDR3 length equals 16 residues. CDR3 sequence: CASSQQQGFSHYGYTF. In DNA form, the CDR3 reads TGCGCCAGCAGCCAGCAACAGGGGTTTTCGCACTATGGCTACACCTTC.

The J gene is TRBJ2-1, the V gene TRBV12-3 or TRBV12-4, with D perhaps matching TRBD1 (6 bases). CDR3 length equals 15 residues. Trimming took off 7 bases at V and 0 bases at J, with 13 bases between the two ends. In nucleotides, the CDR3 is TGTGCCAGCACCACCGGGACATGCTCCTACAATGAGCAGTTCTTC. Residues: CASTTGTCSYNEQFF.

This clonotype came up a few times. The chain joins TRBV9 to TRBJ2-3; 8 nucleotides align to TRBD2. Germline CDR1 is SGDLS and CDR2 is YYNGEE. CDR3 size: 15 residues. V dropped 0 bases and J dropped 3; count of bases not matched to a gene: 3. The CDR3 sequence is CASSVEAGETDTQYF. In nucleotides, the CDR3 is TGTGCCAGCAGCGTAGAAGCGGGGGAAACAGATACGCAGTATTTT.

This clonotype was picked up many times. The chain combines TRBV12-3 or TRBV12-4 with TRBJ2-1; 9 bases line up with TRBD2. This CDR3 comprises 16 residues. V shed 1 base, J shed 4 bases, and the junction held 5 bases outside the gene matches. CDR3 bases: TGTGCCAGCAGTTTAGGGACTAGCGCCTTTTACAATGAGCAGTTCTTC. Its protein product is CASSLGTSAFYNEQFF.

This clonotype appeared a few times. V gene TRBV20-1 combines with J gene TRBJ2-7, with 9 bases matching TRBD2. Looked up from germline, CDR1 is DFQATT and CDR2 is SNEGSKA (reference sequence). V gave up 6 bases and J gave up 0 bases; unmatched junction bases: 18. The CDR3 spans 18 residues. The CDR3 region has the DNA TGCAGTGCCCACCCCGGAGCGGGAGGCCGGTATAGCTCCTACGAGCAGTACTTC. Translating it yields CSAHPGAGGRYSSYEQYF.

The chain couples TRBV15 to TRBJ2-1; D may be TRBD2 (6 bases). The CDR3 length is 15 residues. The ends were cut back, 4 bases at V and 5 bases at J, with 15 bases in the middle. Germline V CDR1 and CDR2: LNHNV, YYDKDF (reference sequence). CDR3 coding DNA: TGTGCCACCAGCACGAGGAGGGGTCAGCACAATGAGCAGTTCTTC. Translated: CATSTRRGQHNEQFF. Complete variable domain (other parts from reference TRBV15 and TRBJ2-1): DAMVIQNPRYQVTQFGKPVTLSCSQTLNHNVMYWYQQKSSQAPKLLFHYYDKDFNNEADTPDNFQSRRPNTSFCFLDIRSPGLGDTAMYLCATSTRRGQHNEQFFGPGTRLTVL.

The CDR3, as DNA: TGTGCCAGCACTACGTCGGAGGCAAGCACAGATACGCAGTATTTT. It codes for CASTTSEASTDTQYF. This chain connects TRBV12-3 or TRBV12-4 to TRBJ2-3, with TRBD2 as a possible D gene (5 bases). The length of the CDR3 is 15 residues. V lost 7 bases, J lost 0 bases, and 14 bases lay in between.

This clonotype turned up a few times. This chain connects TRBV21-1 to TRBJ1-3. TRBV21-1 is recorded as a pseudogene. CDR3 length equals 15 residues. CDR3 DNA: TGTGCCAGCAGCAAAGACCCAACCGGCGGAAACACCATATATTTT. Translation gives CASSKDPTGGNTIYF.

Ten or more counts support this clonotype. The rearrangement joins TRBV15 to TRBJ2-7, with D possibly TRBD1 on 5 matching bases. With 3 bases removed from V and 2 bases from J, the gap between germline ends came to 17 bases. Germline V gives CDR1 LNHNV, CDR2 YYDKDF (reference sequence). This CDR3 is built from 16 residues. CDR3 loop: CATSRDLDSIPYEQYF. CDR3 DNA: TGTGCCACCAGCAGGGACCTTGACAGTATACCCTACGAGCAGTACTTC. Full variable domain (missing parts from reference TRBV15 and TRBJ2-7): DAMVIQNPRYQVTQFGKPVTLSCSQTLNHNVMYWYQQKSSQAPKLLFHYYDKDFNNEADTPDNFQSRRPNTSFCFLDIRSPGLGDTAMYLCATSRDLDSIPYEQYFGPGTRLTVT.

This chain joins TRBV6-2 or TRBV6-3 and TRBJ2-7; D ambiguous. In germline, CDR1 is MNHEY, CDR2 SVGEGT. Trimming removed 5 bases from V and 5 bases from J, with 13 bases in between. The CDR3 contains 13 residues. CDR3 amino acids: CASSPSLENEQYF. CDR3 DNA: TGTGCCAGCAGTCCATCCCTAGAAAACGAGCAGTACTTC.

The V and J genes are TRBV7-9 and TRBJ2-5, with 7 positions matching TRBD1. V lost 3 bases, J lost 5 bases, and 6 bases stayed unmatched. The CDR3 is made up of 14 amino acids. Per germline, CDR1 SEHNR and CDR2 FQNEAQ (reference sequence). CDR3 coding DNA: TGTGCCAGCAGCTTTCCCGACAGGGTTGAGACCCAGTACTTC. Amino acids: CASSFPDRVETQYF.

This rearrangement joins TRBV20-1 to TRBJ1-5, with D maybe TRBD1 (5 bases). Germline V lookup: CDR1 DFQATT, CDR2 SNEGSKA (reference sequence). CDR3 length equals 14 residues. The V gene lost 3 bases and the J gene lost 7 bases, with 16 bases spanning the gap. This CDR3 is CSASLMEGYQPQHF. The CDR3 bases are TGCAGTGCTAGTCTGATGGAGGGGTACCAGCCCCAGCATTTT.

This chain links TRBV19 with TRBJ2-1; perhaps TRBD1 as D (6 bases). Per the germline V gene, CDR1 is LNHDA and CDR2 is SQIVND (reference sequence). Trimming removed 5 bases at V and 8 bases at J, with 16 bases between. CDR3 length equals 14 residues. The DNA for the CDR3 is TGTGCCAGTAGTTCCAGGACAGCATCGGATGAGCAGTTCTTC. Its protein product is CASSSRTASDEQFF.

The chain has TRBV7-2 and TRBJ1-5; perhaps TRBD1 as D (6 bases). CDR1 is SGHTA, CDR2 FQGNSA, per germline. The V and J ends lost 3 bases and 7 bases respectively, with 13 bases between them. The CDR3 covers 14 residues. CDR3 nucleotide sequence: TGTGCCAGCAGCTTTGGGGGCGCGAGGCAGCCCCAGCATTTT. This translates into CASSFGGARQPQHF. Full variable domain (remainder filled in from reference TRBV7-2 and TRBJ1-5): GAGVSQSPSNKVTEKGKDVELRCDPISGHTALYWYRQSLGQGLEFLIYFQGNSAPDKSGLPSDRFSAERTGGSVSTLTIQRTQQEDSAVYLCASSFGGARQPQHFGDGTRLSIL.

In its sample, this clonotype was seen a few times. This chain links TRBV18 with TRBJ2-1, with D perhaps matching TRBD1 or TRBD2 (5 bases each). CDR3 length: 15 amino acids. From germline, CDR1 is KGHSH and CDR2 LQKENI. V dropped 3 bases and J dropped 4 bases, with 13 bases sitting between them. The CDR3: CASSPSLGRYNEQFF. Here the CDR3 DNA reads TGTGCCAGCTCACCCTCACTGGGACGTTACAATGAGCAGTTCTTC. Using reference TRBV18 and TRBJ2-1 for the parts outside the CDR3, the full variable domain is NAGVMQNPRHLVRRRGQEARLRCSPMKGHSHVYWYRQLPEEGLKFMVYLQKENIIDESGMPKERFSAEFPKEGPSILRIQQVVRGDSAAYFCASSPSLGRYNEQFFGPGTRLTVL.

V is TRBV6-5 and J is TRBJ2-7; 9 bases fit TRBD2. Germline loops: CDR1 MNHEY, CDR2 SVGAGI. The length of the CDR3 is 17 residues. V dropped 6 bases and J dropped 4; count of bases not matched to a gene: 16. Here the CDR3 DNA reads TGTGCCAGCAGCTATGTTCTAGCGGGAACTTTCGTGTACGAGCAGTACTTC. Translation gives CASSYVLAGTFVYEQYF.